These 4 T cell receptor beta chains originate from one sample sequenced in a study of shared clonotypes between healthy human individuals. The method was immunoSEQ multiplex PCR; TCRdb's version includes in-frame clones alone and lacks a portion of them. The repertoire includes about half a million clones, over 75% of them detected once, and roughly an eighth sits in the top ten. The sample taken for sequencing was PBMCs. Receptor source: a woman in her thirties or forties in good health. Some clones in this sample may be carry-over from other donors' samples.

With regard to this clone: Only one base separates this from a far larger clonotype, so it likely reflects a read error. Additional DNA sequences in this sample encode the identical CDR3. The chain carries TRBV12-5 and TRBJ2-5; 9 nucleotides align to TRBD2. This CDR3 region has 16 residues. Germline CDR1 reads LGHNT; CDR2 reads FRNRAP. This chain's CDR3 is CASGLVLAGVGETQYF. The CDR3 region has the DNA TGCGCTAGTGGTTTGGTATTAGCGGGAGTAGGTGAGACCCAGTACTTC.

This sequence joins TRBV5-1 and TRBJ1-1, with TRBD1 matching 9 bases. The CDR3 consists of 13 residues. The germline V gene has CDR1 SGHRS and CDR2 YFSETQ. Trimming took 5 bases from V and 4 from J; bases not matched to a gene: 3. As DNA, the CDR3 is TGCGCCAGCAGTAGGACAGGGGTCACTGAAGCTTTCTTT. Its translation is CASSRTGVTEAFF.

The rearrangement uses TRBV6-1 and TRBJ2-2; the match to TRBD2 covers 13 bases. V lost 6 bases and J lost 7; bases outside the gene matches: 5. CDR1 and CDR2 from the germline V gene are MNHNS and SASEGT. The CDR3 has 15 residues. The CDR3 reads CASSGLAGAGGELFF. The CDR3 coding sequence is TGTGCCAGCAGCGGACTAGCGGGAGCGGGCGGGGAGCTGTTTTTT.

The table lists this clone with a count of one. This chain links TRBV28 with TRBJ1-2, with TRBD1 as a possible D gene (6 bases). The germline CDR1 and CDR2 sequences are MDHEN and SYDVKM. The CDR3 is 12 amino acids. V was pared by 10 bases and J by 6 bases, with 15 bases between. DNA for the CDR3: TGTGCCACCTACAGGGCCGGGGATGGCTACACCTTC. Translating it yields CATYRAGDGYTF.